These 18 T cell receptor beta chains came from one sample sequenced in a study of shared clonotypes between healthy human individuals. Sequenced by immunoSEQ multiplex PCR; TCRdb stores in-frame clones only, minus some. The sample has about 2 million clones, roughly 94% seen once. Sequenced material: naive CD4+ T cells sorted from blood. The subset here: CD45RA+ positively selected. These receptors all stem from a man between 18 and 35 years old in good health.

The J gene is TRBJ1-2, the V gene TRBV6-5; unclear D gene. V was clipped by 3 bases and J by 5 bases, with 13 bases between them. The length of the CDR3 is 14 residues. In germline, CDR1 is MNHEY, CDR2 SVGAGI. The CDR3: CASSYRAGRYGYTF. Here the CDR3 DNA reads TGTGCCAGCAGTTATAGGGCGGGAAGGTATGGCTACACCTTC.

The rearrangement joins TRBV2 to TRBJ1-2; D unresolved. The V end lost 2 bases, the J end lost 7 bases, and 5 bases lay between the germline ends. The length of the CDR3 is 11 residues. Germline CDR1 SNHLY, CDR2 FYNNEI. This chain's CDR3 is CASSEFPGYTF. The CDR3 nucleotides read TGTGCCAGCAGTGAATTTCCTGGCTACACCTTC.

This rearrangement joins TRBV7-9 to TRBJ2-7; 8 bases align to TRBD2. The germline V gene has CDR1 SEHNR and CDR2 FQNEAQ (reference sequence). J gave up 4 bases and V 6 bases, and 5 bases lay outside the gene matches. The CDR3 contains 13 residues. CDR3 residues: CASRPSSGYEQYF. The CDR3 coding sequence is TGTGCCAGCAGACCTTCTAGCGGGTACGAGCAGTACTTC.

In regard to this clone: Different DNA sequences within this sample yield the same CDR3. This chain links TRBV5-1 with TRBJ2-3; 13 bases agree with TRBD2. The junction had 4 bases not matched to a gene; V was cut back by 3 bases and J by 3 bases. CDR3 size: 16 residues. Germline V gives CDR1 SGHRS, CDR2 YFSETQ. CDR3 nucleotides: TGCGCCAGCAGCTCCGGACTAGCGGGAGTGACAGATACGCAGTATTTT. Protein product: CASSSGLAGVTDTQYF.

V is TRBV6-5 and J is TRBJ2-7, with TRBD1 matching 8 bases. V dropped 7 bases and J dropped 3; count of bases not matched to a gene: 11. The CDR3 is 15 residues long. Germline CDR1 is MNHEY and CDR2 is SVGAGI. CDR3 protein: CASTPLRTGFYEQYF. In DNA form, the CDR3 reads TGTGCCAGCACCCCGTTGAGGACAGGGTTCTACGAGCAGTACTTC.

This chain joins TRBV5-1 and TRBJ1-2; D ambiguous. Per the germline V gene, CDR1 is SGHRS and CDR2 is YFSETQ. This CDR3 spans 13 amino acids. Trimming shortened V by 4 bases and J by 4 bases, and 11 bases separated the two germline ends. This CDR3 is CASSHVSSYGYTF. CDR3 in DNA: TGCGCCAGCAGCCACGTCTCCAGCTATGGCTACACCTTC.

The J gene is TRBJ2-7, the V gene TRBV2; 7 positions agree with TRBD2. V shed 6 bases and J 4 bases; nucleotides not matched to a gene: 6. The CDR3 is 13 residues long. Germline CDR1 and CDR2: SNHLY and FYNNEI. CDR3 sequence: CASRGDYFYEQYF. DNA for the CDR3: TGTGCCAGCAGGGGGGACTATTTTTACGAGCAGTACTTC.

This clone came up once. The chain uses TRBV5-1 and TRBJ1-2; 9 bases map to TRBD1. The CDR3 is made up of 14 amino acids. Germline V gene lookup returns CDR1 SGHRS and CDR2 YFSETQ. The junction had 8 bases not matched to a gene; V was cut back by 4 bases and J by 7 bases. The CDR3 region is CASSTPGQGGGYTF. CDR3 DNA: TGCGCCAGCAGCACCCCGGGACAGGGCGGTGGCTACACCTTC.

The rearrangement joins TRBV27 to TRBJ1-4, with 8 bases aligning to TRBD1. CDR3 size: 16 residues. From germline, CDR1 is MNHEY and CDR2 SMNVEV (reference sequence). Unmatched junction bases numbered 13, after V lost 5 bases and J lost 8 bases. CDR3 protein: CASSLLKTGVREKLFF. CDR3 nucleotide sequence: TGTGCCAGCAGTCTTCTCAAGACAGGGGTTCGGGAAAAACTGTTTTTT.

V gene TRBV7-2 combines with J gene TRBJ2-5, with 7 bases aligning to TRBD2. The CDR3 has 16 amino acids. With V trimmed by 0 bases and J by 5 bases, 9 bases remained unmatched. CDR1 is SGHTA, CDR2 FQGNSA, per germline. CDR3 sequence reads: CASSLAATGGGETQYF. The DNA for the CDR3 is TGTGCCAGCAGCTTAGCGGCGACGGGGGGTGGGGAGACCCAGTACTTC.

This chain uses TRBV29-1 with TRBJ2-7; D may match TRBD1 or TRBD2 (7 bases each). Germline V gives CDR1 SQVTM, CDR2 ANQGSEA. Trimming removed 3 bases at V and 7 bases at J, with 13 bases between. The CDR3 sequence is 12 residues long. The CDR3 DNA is TGCAGCGTTGAGCAGGGGGGGCAAGAGCAGTACTTC. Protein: CSVEQGGQEQYF.

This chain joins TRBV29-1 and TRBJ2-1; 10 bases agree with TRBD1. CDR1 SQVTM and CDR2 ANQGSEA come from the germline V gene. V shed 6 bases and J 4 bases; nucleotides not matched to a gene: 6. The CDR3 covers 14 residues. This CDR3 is CSVADRGQYNEQFF. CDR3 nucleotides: TGCAGCGTGGCTGACAGGGGGCAATACAATGAGCAGTTCTTC.

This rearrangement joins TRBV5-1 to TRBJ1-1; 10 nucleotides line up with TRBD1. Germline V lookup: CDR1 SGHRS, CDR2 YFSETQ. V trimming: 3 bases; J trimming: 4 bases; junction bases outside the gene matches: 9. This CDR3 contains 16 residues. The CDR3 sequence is CASSSVPGQGSTEAFF. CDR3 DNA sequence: TGCGCCAGCAGCTCGGTCCCGGGACAGGGGTCCACTGAAGCTTTCTTT.

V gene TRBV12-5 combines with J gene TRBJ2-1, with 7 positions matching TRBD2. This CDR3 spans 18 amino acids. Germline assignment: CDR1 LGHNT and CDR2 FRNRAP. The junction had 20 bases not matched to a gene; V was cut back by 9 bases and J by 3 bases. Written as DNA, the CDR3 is TGTGCTAGCCGCATCCAACGGGACTATTCGGGGGGCTACAATGAGCAGTTCTTC. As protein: CASRIQRDYSGGYNEQFF.

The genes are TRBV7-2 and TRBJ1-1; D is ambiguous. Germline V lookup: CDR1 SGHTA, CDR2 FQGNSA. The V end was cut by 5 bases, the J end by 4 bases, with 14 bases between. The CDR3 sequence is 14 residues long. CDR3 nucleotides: TGTGCCAGCAGCCTGGCCCCGGTTCCCACTGAAGCTTTCTTT. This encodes CASSLAPVPTEAFF.

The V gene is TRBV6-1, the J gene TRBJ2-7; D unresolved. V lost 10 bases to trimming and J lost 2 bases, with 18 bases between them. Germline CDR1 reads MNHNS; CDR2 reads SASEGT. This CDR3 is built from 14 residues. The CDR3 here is CATLRHLPPYEQYF. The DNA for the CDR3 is TGTGCCACCCTTAGACATCTTCCCCCCTACGAGCAGTACTTC.

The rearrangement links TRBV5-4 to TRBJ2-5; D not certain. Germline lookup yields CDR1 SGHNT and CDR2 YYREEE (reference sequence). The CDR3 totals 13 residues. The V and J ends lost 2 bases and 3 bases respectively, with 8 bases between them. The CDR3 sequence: CASSFGLKETQYF. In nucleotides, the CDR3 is TGTGCCAGCAGCTTTGGGTTAAAAGAGACCCAGTACTTC.

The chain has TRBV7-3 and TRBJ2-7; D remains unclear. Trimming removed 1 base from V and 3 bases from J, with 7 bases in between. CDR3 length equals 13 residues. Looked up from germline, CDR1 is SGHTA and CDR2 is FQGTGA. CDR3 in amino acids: CASSLNKGYEQYF. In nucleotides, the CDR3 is TGTGCCAGCAGCTTAAATAAGGGCTACGAGCAGTACTTC.